This T cell receptor (beta chain) was identified during a study of technical replicates of blood from several donors. Repertoires were generated with immunoSEQ multiplex PCR, while TCRdb's copy carries only in-frame clones and drops some. This table holds fewer than 85,000 clones, around 94% found once. The CDR3 loop spans 15 amino acids. In germline, CDR1 is SNHLY, CDR2 FYNNEI. V was clipped by 4 bases and J by 0 bases; unmatched bases: 2. V and J are TRBV2 and TRBJ1-4; 7 bases fit TRBD1. The receptor was isolated from a human donor in good health. Sequencing input: T cells isolated from PBMCs. CDR3 coding DNA: TGTGCCAGCAGTGTGGACAGGACAACTAATGAAAAACTGTTTTTT. Amino acid sequence: CASSVDRTTNEKLFF.